This T cell receptor beta chain emerged from a study of CD8+ T cells in alopecia areata. Study-level findings and limits: Resident alphabeta T-cell populations of normal skin are likewise subject to sequencing in scalp samples.

RNA was isolated and reverse transcribed to cDNA, the sequencing template. Generated by immunoSEQ multiplex PCR, the TCRdb table keeps only in-frame clones and is missing some. The sample consists of around 140,000 clones, about 49% of them appearing once. Germline assignment: CDR1 SQVTM and CDR2 ANQGSEA. This CDR3 spans 13 amino acids. Deletions cut 7 bases from V and 0 bases from J, with 12 bases between. About this clone itself: Its matching antigen is unknown.

Sequences were derived from CD8+ T cells sorted from blood, sampled at week 0. The chain combines TRBV29-1 with TRBJ1-1; D is ambiguous. This TCR came from a human donor with alopecia areata. CDR3: CSALAPMNTEAFF. DNA of the CDR3: TGCAGCGCCCTGGCTCCGATGAACACTGAAGCTTTCTTT.